This is a list of T cell receptor beta chains from one sample in a study of early T cells in non-severe SARS-CoV-2 infection. TCRdb independently ran MiXCR on the 5' RACE reads; one entry per CDR3 protein. The sample has around 70,000 distinct CDR3 sequences, roughly a sixth seen once. Specimen: whole blood. The receptor source for this set is an adult who was a healthcare worker with PCR-confirmed SARS-CoV-2 infection or an uninfected control (not recorded which). The CDR3 runs from the conserved cysteine through the conserved F or W. Fields, in order: V gene, D gene, clone size, J gene, CDR3 DNA, CDR3 protein. The D gene is left open where the match is weak. Where a row states a size, it is once, few, many or the class of an expanded clone; other rows omit it.

v_gene: TRBV28; d_gene: -; abundance: -; j_gene: TRBJ2-1; CDR3nt: TGTGCCAGCAGTCTCCAGGGATTGGTCTACAATGAGCAGTTCTTC; CDR3aa: CASSLQGLVYNEQFF
v_gene: TRBV28; d_gene: TRBD2; abundance: many; j_gene: TRBJ2-1; CDR3nt: TGTGCCAGCAGTACCCGACTAGCGGTCCATTACAATGAGCAGTTCTTC; CDR3aa: CASSTRLAVHYNEQFF
v_gene: TRBV5-4; d_gene: TRBD2; abundance: few; j_gene: TRBJ2-7; CDR3nt: TGTGCCAGCAGCCCGGGACTAGCGGGATACTCGAAGCAGTACTTC; CDR3aa: CASSPGLAGYSKQYF
v_gene: TRBV10-3; d_gene: -; abundance: few; j_gene: TRBJ2-1; CDR3nt: TGTGCCATCAGTGAGTCGGCTACTTGGTTCTTC; CDR3aa: CAISESATWFF
v_gene: TRBV7-2; d_gene: TRBD1; abundance: few; j_gene: TRBJ1-5; CDR3nt: TGTGCCAGCAGCTCACAGGGGGCTAATCAGCCCCAGCATTTT; CDR3aa: CASSSQGANQPQHF
v_gene: TRBV5-1; d_gene: TRBD1; abundance: -; j_gene: TRBJ2-7; CDR3nt: TGCGCCAGCAGCTTGGTAGGGACAGACTACGAGCAGTACTTC; CDR3aa: CASSLVGTDYEQYF
v_gene: TRBV27; d_gene: -; abundance: few; j_gene: TRBJ1-1; CDR3nt: TGTGCCAGCAGTTTATGGGGTGAGAACACTGAAGCTTTCTTT; CDR3aa: CASSLWGENTEAFF
v_gene: TRBV9; d_gene: TRBD1; abundance: few; j_gene: TRBJ2-7; CDR3nt: TGTGCCAGCAGCGCGGACAGGGCCTACGAGCAGTACTTC; CDR3aa: CASSADRAYEQYF
v_gene: TRBV6-1; d_gene: -; abundance: -; j_gene: TRBJ2-7; CDR3nt: TGTGCCAGCAGTGAACAGGGATCGGGCTACGAGCAGTACTTC; CDR3aa: CASSEQGSGYEQYF
v_gene: TRBV12-3/TRBV12-4; d_gene: TRBD1; abundance: few; j_gene: TRBJ1-5; CDR3nt: TGTGCCAGCAGTCCCTCCGGGACAGGAAATCAGCCCCAGCATTTT; CDR3aa: CASSPSGTGNQPQHF
v_gene: TRBV7-2; d_gene: -; abundance: -; j_gene: TRBJ2-1; CDR3nt: TGTGCCAGCAGCTTAGAGAGTGGAGGCCGGGGGGCCTTC; CDR3aa: CASSLESGGRGAF
v_gene: TRBV6-2/TRBV6-3; d_gene: -; abundance: few; j_gene: TRBJ2-1; CDR3nt: TGTGCCAGCAGTTATCCCCGGACTGCAGACTACCTTTACAATGAGCAGTTCTTC; CDR3aa: CASSYPRTADYLYNEQFF
v_gene: TRBV6-4; d_gene: -; abundance: few; j_gene: TRBJ2-3; CDR3nt: TGTGCCAGCAGTGACTCGACAGGCACAGATACGCAGTATTTT; CDR3aa: CASSDSTGTDTQYF
v_gene: TRBV4-1; d_gene: TRBD2; abundance: -; j_gene: TRBJ2-2; CDR3nt: TGCGCCAGCAGCCAAGAAGGCCTAGCGGGAGGGTACGCGAACACCGGGGAGCTGTTTTTT; CDR3aa: CASSQEGLAGGYANTGELFF
v_gene: TRBV7-9; d_gene: TRBD1; abundance: few; j_gene: TRBJ1-1; CDR3nt: TGTGCCAGCAGAGGCCGGGACAGGGGGACCAGGGGAACTGAAGCTTTCTTT; CDR3aa: CASRGRDRGTRGTEAFF
v_gene: TRBV7-6; d_gene: -; abundance: few; j_gene: TRBJ1-1; CDR3nt: TGTGCCAGCAGCTTAGACGTGAACACTGAAGCTTTCTTT; CDR3aa: CASSLDVNTEAFF
v_gene: TRBV6-5; d_gene: TRBD2; abundance: -; j_gene: TRBJ2-3; CDR3nt: TGTGCCAGCAGTAATTCGGGGGGGGGAGATACGCAGTATTTT; CDR3aa: CASSNSGGGDTQYF
v_gene: TRBV20-1; d_gene: -; abundance: few; j_gene: TRBJ1-2; CDR3nt: TGCAGTGCTGCGACCCCGACAGCTAACTATGGCTACACCTTC; CDR3aa: CSAATPTANYGYTF
v_gene: TRBV29-1; d_gene: TRBD2; abundance: -; j_gene: TRBJ2-7; CDR3nt: TGCAGCGCACGGACTAGCGTGACTTACGAGCAGTACTTC; CDR3aa: CSARTSVTYEQYF
v_gene: TRBV7-9; d_gene: TRBD1; abundance: many; j_gene: TRBJ2-2; CDR3nt: TGTGCCAGCAGCGCTGGGACAGGGGGGACCGGGGAGCTGTTTTTT; CDR3aa: CASSAGTGGTGELFF
v_gene: TRBV7-2; d_gene: -; abundance: many; j_gene: TRBJ2-7; CDR3nt: TGTGCCAGCAGCTTAGGAACAGTCTACGAGCAGTACTTC; CDR3aa: CASSLGTVYEQYF
v_gene: TRBV11-2; d_gene: -; abundance: -; j_gene: TRBJ2-7; CDR3nt: TGTGCCAGCAGTCCTCCCGGTGGGGTGGGGCAGTACTTC; CDR3aa: CASSPPGGVGQYF
v_gene: TRBV28; d_gene: -; abundance: -; j_gene: TRBJ1-5; CDR3nt: TGTGCCAGCAGTTTAGCTGAGAATCAGCCCCAGCATTTT; CDR3aa: CASSLAENQPQHF
v_gene: TRBV20-1; d_gene: TRBD2; abundance: -; j_gene: TRBJ2-7; CDR3nt: TGCAGTGCTAGAGATGTTAGCGGGGGCTACGAGCAGTACTTC; CDR3aa: CSARDVSGGYEQYF
v_gene: TRBV7-9; d_gene: TRBD2; abundance: -; j_gene: TRBJ2-1; CDR3nt: TGTGCCAGCAGTCAGACTAGCGGGGGGAGGAATGAGCAGTTCTTC; CDR3aa: CASSQTSGGRNEQFF
v_gene: TRBV24-1; d_gene: TRBD1; abundance: -; j_gene: TRBJ1-1; CDR3nt: TGTGCCACCAGGGCAGGGGGCGCGGACACTGAAGCTTTCTTT; CDR3aa: CATRAGGADTEAFF
v_gene: TRBV12-3/TRBV12-4; d_gene: TRBD1; abundance: many; j_gene: TRBJ2-4; CDR3nt: TGTGCCAGCAGTCTCCCGACCGACAGGGCTAACATTCAGTACTTC; CDR3aa: CASSLPTDRANIQYF
v_gene: TRBV7-9; d_gene: -; abundance: -; j_gene: TRBJ1-5; CDR3nt: TGTGCCAGCAGCCCGGGGGTGGGCAATCAGCCCCAGCATTTT; CDR3aa: CASSPGVGNQPQHF
v_gene: TRBV7-6; d_gene: TRBD2; abundance: few; j_gene: TRBJ2-5; CDR3nt: TGTGCCAGCAGCTTAAGCCGGCTAGCGGAAGAGACCCAGTACTTC; CDR3aa: CASSLSRLAEETQYF
v_gene: TRBV29-1; d_gene: -; abundance: many; j_gene: TRBJ1-2; CDR3nt: TGCAGCGTTGATACAGGAAACTATGGCTACACCTTC; CDR3aa: CSVDTGNYGYTF
v_gene: TRBV20-1; d_gene: -; abundance: -; j_gene: TRBJ2-1; CDR3nt: TGCAGTGCTAGACTACAATACAATGAGCAGTTCTTC; CDR3aa: CSARLQYNEQFF